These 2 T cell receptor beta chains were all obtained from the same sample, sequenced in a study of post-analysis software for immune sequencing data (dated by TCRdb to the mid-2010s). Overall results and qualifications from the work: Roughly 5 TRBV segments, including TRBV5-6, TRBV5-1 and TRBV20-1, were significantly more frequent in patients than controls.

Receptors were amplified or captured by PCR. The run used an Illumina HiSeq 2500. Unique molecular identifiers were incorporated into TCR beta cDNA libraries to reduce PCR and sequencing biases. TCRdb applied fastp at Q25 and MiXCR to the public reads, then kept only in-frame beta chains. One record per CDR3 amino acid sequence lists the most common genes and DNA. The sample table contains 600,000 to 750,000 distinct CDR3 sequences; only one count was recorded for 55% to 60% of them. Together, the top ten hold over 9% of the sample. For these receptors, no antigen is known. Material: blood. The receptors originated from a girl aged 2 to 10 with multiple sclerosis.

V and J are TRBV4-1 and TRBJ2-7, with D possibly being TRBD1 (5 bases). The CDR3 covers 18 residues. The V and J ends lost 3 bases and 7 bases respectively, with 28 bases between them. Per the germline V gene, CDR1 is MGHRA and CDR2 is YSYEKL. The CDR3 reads CASSHLLPLVAPPGEQYF. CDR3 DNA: TGCGCCAGCAGCCACCTCCTGCCATTGGTAGCACCCCCAGGGGAGCAGTACTTC.

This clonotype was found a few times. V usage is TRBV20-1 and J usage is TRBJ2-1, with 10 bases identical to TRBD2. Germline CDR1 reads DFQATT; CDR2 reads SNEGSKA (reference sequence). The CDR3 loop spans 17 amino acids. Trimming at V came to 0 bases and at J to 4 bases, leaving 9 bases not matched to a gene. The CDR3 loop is CSARDETAGGPYNEQFF. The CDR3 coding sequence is TGCAGTGCTAGAGATGAAACAGCGGGAGGGCCATACAATGAGCAGTTCTTC.